There are a few counts of the clone carrying this T cell receptor (beta chain). The antigen remains undetermined. The source of the PBMCs was over 8.5 ml of fresh peripheral blood. These data originate in a study of T cells in Graves' hyperthyroidism and ophthalmopathy. Study results and limitations: Most clonotypes expanded in the thyroid (above 0.001) were also present in blood.

Researchers amplified the TCR beta CDR3 regions from RNA transcripts. First-round RT-PCR with HTBI primers amplified the TCR CDR3 region. One entry per CDR3 protein, called by TCRdb with MiXCR from the multiplex PCR reads. Of about 500,000 distinct CDR3 sequences in the sample, over 15% were seen once. Sequencing used blood. This TCR was sampled from a woman aged 18-29 years with Graves' hyperthyroidism.

CDR3 in amino acids: CASSYDFTDTQYF. The CDR3 DNA sequence: TGTGCCAGCAGTTACGATTTCACAGATACGCAGTATTTT. The chain carries TRBV6-2 or TRBV6-3 and TRBJ2-3; D is undetermined. The CDR3 loop spans 13 amino acids. Per the germline V gene, CDR1 is MNHEY and CDR2 is SVGEGT. Deletions cut 2 bases from V and 2 bases from J, with 5 bases between.